The entry below describes one T cell receptor beta chain. The source of the sample is a study of cytomegalovirus exposure and HLA in healthy donors. The PCR contained 60 Vbeta and 13 Jbeta primers. Assay used: immunoSEQ multiplex PCR; TCRdb lists only in-frame clones, some missing. This table has about 260,000 clones, under 80% appearing once. The germline gives CDR1 SGHRS, CDR2 YFSETQ. The CDR3 totals 15 residues. Trimming took 4 bases from V and 1 from J; bases not matched to a gene: 7. The specimen sequenced was PBMCs. This TCR derives from a female donor in good health and CMV-seronegative. The gene calls are TRBV5-1 and TRBJ2-5; 7 nucleotides line up with TRBD2. In DNA, the CDR3 is TGCGCCAGCAGCCTCCAACTAGCGATCCAAGAGACCCAGTACTTC. Translation gives CASSLQLAIQETQYF.